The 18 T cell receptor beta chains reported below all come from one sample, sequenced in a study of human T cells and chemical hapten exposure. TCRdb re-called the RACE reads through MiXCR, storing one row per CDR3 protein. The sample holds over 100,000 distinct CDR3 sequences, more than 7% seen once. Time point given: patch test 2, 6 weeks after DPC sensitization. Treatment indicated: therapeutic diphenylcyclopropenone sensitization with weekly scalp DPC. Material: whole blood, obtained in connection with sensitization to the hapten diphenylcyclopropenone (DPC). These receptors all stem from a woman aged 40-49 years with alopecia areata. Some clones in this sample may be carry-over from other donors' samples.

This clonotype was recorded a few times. The CDR3: CASSYLIPEQYF. The DNA of the CDR3 is TGTGCCAGCAGTTACCTCATCCCCGAGCAGTACTTC. The V and J genes are TRBV12-3 or TRBV12-4 and TRBJ2-7; the D is unclear. Trimming removed 4 bases at V and 6 bases at J, with 10 bases between. This CDR3 region has 12 residues.

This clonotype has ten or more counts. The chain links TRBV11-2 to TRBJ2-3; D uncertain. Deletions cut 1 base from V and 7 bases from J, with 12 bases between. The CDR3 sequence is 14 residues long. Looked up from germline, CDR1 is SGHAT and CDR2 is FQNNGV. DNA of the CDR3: TGTGCCAGCAGCTTAGCGGACGGGTTGAATACGCAGTATTTT. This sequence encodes CASSLADGLNTQYF.

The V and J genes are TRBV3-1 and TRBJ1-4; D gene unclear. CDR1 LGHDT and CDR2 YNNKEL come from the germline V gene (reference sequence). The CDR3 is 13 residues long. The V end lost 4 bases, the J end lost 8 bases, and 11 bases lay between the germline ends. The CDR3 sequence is CASSLQEREKLFF. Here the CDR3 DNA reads TGTGCCAGCAGCCTCCAAGAGAGGGAAAAACTGTTTTTT. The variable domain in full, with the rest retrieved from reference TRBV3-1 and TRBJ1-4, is DTAVSQTPKYLVTQMGNDKSIKCEQNLGHDTMYWYKQDSKKFLKIMFSYNNKELIINETVPNRFSPKSPDKAHLNLHINSLELGDSAVYFCASSLQEREKLFFGSGTQLSVL.

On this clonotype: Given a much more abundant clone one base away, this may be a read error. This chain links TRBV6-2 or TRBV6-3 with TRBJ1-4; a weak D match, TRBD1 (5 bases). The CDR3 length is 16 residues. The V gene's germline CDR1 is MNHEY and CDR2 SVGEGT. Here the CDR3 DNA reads TGTGCCAGCAGTTACCGGAGGGGAGCAACTAATGAAAAACTGTCTTTT. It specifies CASSYRRGATNEKLSF.

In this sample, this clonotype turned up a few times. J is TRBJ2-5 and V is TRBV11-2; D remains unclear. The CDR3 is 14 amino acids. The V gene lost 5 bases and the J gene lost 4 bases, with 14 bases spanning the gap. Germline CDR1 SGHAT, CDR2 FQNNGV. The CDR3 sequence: CASSTPPATETQYF. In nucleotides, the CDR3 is TGTGCCAGCAGCACGCCTCCCGCCACAGAGACCCAGTACTTC. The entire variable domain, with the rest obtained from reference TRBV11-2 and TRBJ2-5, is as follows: EAGVAQSPRYKIIEKRQSVAFWCNPISGHATLYWYQQILGQGPKLLIQFQNNGVVDDSQLPKDRFSAERLKGVDSTLKIQPAKLEDSAVYLCASSTPPATETQYFGPGTRLLVL.

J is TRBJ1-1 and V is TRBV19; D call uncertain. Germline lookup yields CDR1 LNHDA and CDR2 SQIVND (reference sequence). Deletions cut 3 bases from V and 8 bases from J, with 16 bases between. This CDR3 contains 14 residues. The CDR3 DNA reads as TGTGCCAGTAGTATCTTGGGTGCCAGCAAAGAAGCTTTCTTT. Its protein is CASSILGASKEAFF.

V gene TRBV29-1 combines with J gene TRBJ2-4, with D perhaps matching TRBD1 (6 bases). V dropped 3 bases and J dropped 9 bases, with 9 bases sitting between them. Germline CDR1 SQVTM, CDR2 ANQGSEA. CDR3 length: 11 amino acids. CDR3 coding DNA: TGCAGCGTTGATAGGGGGAGCATTCAGTACTTC. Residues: CSVDRGSIQYF.

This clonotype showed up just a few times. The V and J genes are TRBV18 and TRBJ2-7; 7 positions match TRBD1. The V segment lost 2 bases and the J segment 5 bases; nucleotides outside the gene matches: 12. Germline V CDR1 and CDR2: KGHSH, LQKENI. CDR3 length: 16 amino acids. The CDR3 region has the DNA TGTGCCAGCTCACCATGGGTAGGGGGCCCCCTAGACGAGCAGTACTTC. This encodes CASSPWVGGPLDEQYF.

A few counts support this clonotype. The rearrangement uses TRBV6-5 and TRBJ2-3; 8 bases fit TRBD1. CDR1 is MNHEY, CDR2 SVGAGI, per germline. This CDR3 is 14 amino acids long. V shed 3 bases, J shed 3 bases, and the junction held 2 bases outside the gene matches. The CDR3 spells CASSYQGATDTQYF. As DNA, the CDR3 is TGTGCCAGCAGTTATCAGGGGGCAACAGATACGCAGTATTTT.

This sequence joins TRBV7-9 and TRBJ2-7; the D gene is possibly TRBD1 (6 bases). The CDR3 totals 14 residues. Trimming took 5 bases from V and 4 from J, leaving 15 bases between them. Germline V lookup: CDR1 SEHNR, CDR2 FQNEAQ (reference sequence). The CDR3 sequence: CASSPSTGSYEQYF. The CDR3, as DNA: TGTGCCAGCAGCCCCAGTACAGGGAGTTACGAGCAGTACTTC.

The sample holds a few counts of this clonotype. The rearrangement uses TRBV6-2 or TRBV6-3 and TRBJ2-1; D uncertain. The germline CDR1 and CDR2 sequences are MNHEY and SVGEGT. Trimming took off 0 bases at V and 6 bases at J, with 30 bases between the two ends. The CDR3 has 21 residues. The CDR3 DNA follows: TGTGCCAGCAGTTACTCGAGTACCAAGATGTTTAACCCCATTTTACGCAATGAGCAGTTCTTC. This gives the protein CASSYSSTKMFNPILRNEQFF.

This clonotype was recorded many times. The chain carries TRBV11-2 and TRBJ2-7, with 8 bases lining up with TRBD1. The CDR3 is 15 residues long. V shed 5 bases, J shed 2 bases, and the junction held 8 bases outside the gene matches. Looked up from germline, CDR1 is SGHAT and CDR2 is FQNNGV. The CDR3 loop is CASSRVRGPAYEQYF. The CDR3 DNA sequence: TGTGCCAGCAGCCGGGTCAGGGGGCCAGCCTACGAGCAGTACTTC.

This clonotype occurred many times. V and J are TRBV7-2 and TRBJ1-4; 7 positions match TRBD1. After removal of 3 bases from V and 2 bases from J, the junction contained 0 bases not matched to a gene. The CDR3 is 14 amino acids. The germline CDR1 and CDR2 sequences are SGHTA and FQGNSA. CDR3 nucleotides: TGTGCCAGCAGCTTGGACAGGACTAATGAAAAACTGTTTTTT. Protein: CASSLDRTNEKLFF.

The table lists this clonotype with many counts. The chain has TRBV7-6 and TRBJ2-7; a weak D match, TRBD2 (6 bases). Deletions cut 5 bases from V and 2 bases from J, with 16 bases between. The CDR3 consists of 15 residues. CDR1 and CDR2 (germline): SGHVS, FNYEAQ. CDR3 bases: TGTGCCAGCAGCCGCATAGCGGATACAACCTACGAGCAGTACTTC. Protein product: CASSRIADTTYEQYF.

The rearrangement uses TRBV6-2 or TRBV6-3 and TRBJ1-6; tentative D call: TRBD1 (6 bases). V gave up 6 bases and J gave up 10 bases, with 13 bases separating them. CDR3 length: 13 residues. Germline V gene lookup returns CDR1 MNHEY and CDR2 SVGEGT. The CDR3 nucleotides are TGTGCCAGCAGATTCACAGGGACGTCACCCCTCCACTTT. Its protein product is CASRFTGTSPLHF.

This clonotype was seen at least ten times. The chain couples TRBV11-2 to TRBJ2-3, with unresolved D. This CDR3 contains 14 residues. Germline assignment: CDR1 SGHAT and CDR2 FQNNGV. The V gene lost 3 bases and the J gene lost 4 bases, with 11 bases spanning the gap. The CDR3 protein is CASSFGGSADTQYF. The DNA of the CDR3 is TGTGCCAGCAGCTTTGGTGGGTCTGCAGATACGCAGTATTTT.

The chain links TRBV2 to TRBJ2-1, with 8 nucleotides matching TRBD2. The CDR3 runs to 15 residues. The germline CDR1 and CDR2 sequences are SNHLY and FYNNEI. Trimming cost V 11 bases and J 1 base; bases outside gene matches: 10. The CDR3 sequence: CAPGGGGPSYNEQFF. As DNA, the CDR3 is TGTGCCCCCGGGGGCGGGGGGCCATCCTACAATGAGCAGTTCTTC.

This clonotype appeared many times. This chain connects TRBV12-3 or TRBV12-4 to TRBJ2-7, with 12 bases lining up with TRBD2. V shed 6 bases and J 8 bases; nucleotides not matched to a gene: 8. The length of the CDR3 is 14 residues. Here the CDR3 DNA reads TGTGCCAGCAGCAGACTAGCGGGGGCCTTCCAGCAGTACTTC. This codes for CASSRLAGAFQQYF.